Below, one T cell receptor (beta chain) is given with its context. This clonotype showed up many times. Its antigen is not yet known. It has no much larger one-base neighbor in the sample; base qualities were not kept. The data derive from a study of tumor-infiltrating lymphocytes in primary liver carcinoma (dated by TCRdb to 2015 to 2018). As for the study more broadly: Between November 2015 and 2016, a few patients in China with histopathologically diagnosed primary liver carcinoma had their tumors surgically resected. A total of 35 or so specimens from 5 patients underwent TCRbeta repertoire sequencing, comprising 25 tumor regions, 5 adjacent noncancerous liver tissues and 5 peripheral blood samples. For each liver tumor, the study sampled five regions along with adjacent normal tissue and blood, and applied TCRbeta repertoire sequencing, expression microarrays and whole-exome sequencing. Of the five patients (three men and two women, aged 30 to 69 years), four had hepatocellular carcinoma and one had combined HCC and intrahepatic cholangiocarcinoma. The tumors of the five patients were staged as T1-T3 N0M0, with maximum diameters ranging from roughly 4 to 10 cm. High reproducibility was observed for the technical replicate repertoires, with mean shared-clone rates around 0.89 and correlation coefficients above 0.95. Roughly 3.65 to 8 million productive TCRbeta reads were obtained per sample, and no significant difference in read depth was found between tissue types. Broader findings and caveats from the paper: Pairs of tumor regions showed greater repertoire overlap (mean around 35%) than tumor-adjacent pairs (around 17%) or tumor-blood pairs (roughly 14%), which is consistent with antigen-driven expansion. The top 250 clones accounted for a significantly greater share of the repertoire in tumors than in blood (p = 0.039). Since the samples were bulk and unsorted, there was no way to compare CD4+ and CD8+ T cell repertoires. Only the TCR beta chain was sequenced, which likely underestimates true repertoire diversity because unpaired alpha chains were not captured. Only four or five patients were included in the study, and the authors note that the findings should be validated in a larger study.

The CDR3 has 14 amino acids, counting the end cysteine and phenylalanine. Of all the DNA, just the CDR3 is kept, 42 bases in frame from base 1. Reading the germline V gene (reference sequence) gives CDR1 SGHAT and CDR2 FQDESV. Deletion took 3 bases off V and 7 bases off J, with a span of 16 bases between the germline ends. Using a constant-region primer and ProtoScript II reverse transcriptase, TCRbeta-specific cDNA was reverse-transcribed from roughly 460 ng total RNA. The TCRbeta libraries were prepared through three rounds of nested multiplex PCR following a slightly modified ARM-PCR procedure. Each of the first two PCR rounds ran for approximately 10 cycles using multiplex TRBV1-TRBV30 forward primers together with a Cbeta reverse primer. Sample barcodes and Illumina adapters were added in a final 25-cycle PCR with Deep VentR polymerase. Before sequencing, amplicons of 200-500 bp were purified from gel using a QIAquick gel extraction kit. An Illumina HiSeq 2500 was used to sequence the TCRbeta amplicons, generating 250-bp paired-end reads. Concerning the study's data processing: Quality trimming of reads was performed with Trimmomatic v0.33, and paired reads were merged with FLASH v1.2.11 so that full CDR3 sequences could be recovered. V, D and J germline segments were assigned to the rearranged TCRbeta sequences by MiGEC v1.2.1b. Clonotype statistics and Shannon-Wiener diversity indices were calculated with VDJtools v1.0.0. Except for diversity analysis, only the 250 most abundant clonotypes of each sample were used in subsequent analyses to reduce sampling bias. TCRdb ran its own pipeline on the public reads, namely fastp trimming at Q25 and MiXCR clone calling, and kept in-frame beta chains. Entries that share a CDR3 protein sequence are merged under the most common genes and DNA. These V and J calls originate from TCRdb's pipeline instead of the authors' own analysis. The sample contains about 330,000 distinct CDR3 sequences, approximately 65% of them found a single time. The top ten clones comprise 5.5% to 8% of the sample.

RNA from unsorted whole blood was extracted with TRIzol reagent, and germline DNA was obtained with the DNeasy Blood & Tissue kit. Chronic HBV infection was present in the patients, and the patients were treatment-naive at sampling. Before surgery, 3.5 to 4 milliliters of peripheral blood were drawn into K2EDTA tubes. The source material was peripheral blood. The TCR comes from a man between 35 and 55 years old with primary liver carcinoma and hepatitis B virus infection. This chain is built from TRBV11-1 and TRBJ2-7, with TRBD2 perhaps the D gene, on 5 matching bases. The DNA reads TGTGCCAGCAGCTTCCTACGGACGCCGGGGGAGCAGTACTTC. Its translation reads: CASSFLRTPGEQYF. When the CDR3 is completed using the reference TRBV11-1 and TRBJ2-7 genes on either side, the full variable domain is EAEVAQSPRYKITEKSQAVAFWCDPISGHATLYWYRQILGQGPELLVQFQDESVVDDSQLPKDRFSAERLKGVDSTLKIQPAELGDSAMYLCASSFLRTPGEQYFGPGTRLTVT.